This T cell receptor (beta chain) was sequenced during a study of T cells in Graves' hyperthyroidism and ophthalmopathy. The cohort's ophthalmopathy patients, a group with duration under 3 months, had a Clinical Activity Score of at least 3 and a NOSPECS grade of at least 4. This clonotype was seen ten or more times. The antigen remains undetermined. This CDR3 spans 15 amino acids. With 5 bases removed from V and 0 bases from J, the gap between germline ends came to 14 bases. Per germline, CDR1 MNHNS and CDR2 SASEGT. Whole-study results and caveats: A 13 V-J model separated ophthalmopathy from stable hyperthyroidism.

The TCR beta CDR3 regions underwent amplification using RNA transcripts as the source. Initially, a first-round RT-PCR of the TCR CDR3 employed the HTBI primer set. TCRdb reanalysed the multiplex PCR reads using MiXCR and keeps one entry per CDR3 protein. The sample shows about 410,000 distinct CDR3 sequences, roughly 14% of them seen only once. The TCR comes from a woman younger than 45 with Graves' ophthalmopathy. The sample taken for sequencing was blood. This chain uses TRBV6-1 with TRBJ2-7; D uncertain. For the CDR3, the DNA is TGTGCCAGCAGTTATTTGTCCCGAAGCTCCTACGAGCAGTACTTC. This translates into CASSYLSRSSYEQYF.